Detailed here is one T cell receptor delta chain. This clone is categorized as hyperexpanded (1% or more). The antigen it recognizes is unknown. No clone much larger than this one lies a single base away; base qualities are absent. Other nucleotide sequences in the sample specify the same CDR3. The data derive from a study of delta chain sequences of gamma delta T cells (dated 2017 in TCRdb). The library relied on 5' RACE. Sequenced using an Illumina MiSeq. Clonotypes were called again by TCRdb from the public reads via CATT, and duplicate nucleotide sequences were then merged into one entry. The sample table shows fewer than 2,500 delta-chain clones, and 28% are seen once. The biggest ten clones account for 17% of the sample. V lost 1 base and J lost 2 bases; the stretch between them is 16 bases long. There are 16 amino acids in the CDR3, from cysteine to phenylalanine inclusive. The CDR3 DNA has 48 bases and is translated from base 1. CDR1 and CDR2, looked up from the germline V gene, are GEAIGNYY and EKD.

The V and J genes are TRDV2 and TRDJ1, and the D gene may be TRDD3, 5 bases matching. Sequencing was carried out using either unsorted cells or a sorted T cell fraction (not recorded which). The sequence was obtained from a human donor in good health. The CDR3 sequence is CACDTVGTGKTDKLIF. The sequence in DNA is TGTGCCTGTGACACAGTGGGGACGGGGAAGACCGATAAACTCATCTTT.